The 15 T cell receptor beta chains below come from one sample, sequenced in a study of OX40 agonist ivuxolimab in advanced cancers. TCRdb's copy holds only in-frame clones and misses some; the assay was immunoSEQ multiplex PCR. The repertoire has around 64,000 clones, about 85% of them found once; the top ten carry roughly 1.3%. Sample: CD4+ or CD8+ T cells sorted from blood, taken in a trial of the OX40 agonist ivuxolimab. The source is an adult with an advanced solid tumor such as melanoma, head and neck, liver or kidney cancer.

The chain couples TRBV6-6 to TRBJ1-2; D uncertain. The V gene lost 0 bases and the J gene lost 8 bases, with 7 bases spanning the gap. CDR3 length: 12 residues. In germline, CDR1 is MNHNY, CDR2 SVGAGI (reference sequence). The CDR3 nucleotides are TGTGCCAGCAGTTACTCAAATGGCGGCTACACCTTC. It specifies CASSYSNGGYTF.

The chain joins TRBV7-2 to TRBJ1-2; 8 nucleotides line up with TRBD1. The CDR3 sequence is 11 residues long. After removal of 10 bases from V and 6 bases from J, the junction contained 4 bases not matched to a gene. In germline, CDR1 is SGHTA, CDR2 FQGNSA. This CDR3 reads CATPGQDGYTF. CDR3 nucleotide sequence: TGTGCCACCCCGGGACAGGATGGCTACACCTTC.

The gene calls are TRBV7-9 and TRBJ1-2, with no clear D. CDR1 is SEHNR, CDR2 FQNEAQ, per germline (reference sequence). This CDR3 contains 12 residues. The ends were cut back, 5 bases at V and 12 bases at J, with 16 bases in the middle. CDR3 sequence reads: CASSTERSWNTF. The CDR3 nucleotides are TGTGCCAGCAGCACAGAACGCTCTTGGAACACCTTC.

The chain is built from TRBV6-1 and TRBJ1-5; D not certain. The V end lost 1 base, the J end lost 0 bases, and 7 bases lay between the germline ends. CDR1 is MNHNS, CDR2 SASEGT, per germline. The length of the CDR3 is 15 residues. The CDR3 reads CASSEGQNSNQPQHF. CDR3 sequence (DNA): TGTGCCAGCAGTGAAGGGCAGAATAGCAATCAGCCCCAGCATTTT.

The chain employs TRBV5-4 and TRBJ1-2; tentative D call: TRBD1 (5 bases). Trimming took 3 bases from V and 7 from J, leaving 16 bases between them. CDR1 SGHNT and CDR2 YYREEE come from the germline V gene (reference sequence). This CDR3 has 14 residues. The CDR3 DNA sequence: TGTGCCAGCAGCTCGGGACCCCAAGATAGTGGCTACACCTTC. As protein: CASSSGPQDSGYTF. The full variable domain, in which reference TRBV5-4 and TRBJ1-2 provide the parts outside the CDR3, is ETGVTQSPTHLIKTRGQQVTLRCSSQSGHNTVSWYQQALGQGPQFIFQYYREEENGRGNFPPRFSGLQFPNYSSELNVNALELDDSALYLCASSSGPQDSGYTFGSGTRLTVV.

The chain carries TRBV19 and TRBJ1-1; unclear D gene. V was clipped by 4 bases and J by 4 bases, with 10 bases between them. The CDR3 loop spans 13 amino acids. CDR1 and CDR2 from the germline V gene are LNHDA and SQIVND (reference sequence). CDR3 nucleotide sequence: TGTGCCAGTAGTACCCTCGCGGGCACTGAAGCTTTCTTT. It translates to CASSTLAGTEAFF.

This chain joins TRBV7-2 and TRBJ1-5; 7 bases agree with TRBD1. The CDR3 is made up of 14 amino acids. Germline V gives CDR1 SGHTA, CDR2 FQGNSA. Germline trimming cut 5 bases from V and 2 bases from J; bases unmatched to any gene: 3. CDR3 residues: CASSIGTGNQPQHF. The CDR3 nucleotides are TGTGCCAGCAGCATAGGGACAGGCAATCAGCCCCAGCATTTT. The variable domain in full, completed from reference TRBV7-2 and TRBJ1-5, reads GAGVSQSPSNKVTEKGKDVELRCDPISGHTALYWYRQSLGQGLEFLIYFQGNSAPDKSGLPSDRFSAERTGGSVSTLTIQRTQQEDSAVYLCASSIGTGNQPQHFGDGTRLSIL.

The chain is built from TRBV7-2 and TRBJ2-5; 8 nucleotides agree with TRBD1. Looked up from germline, CDR1 is SGHTA and CDR2 is FQGNSA. The CDR3 spans 15 residues. V lost 3 bases to trimming and J lost 0 bases; unmatched junction nucleotides: 3. In nucleotides, the CDR3 is TGTGCCAGCAGCTTCAGGACAGGGTACCAAGAGACCCAGTACTTC. This codes for CASSFRTGYQETQYF.

This rearrangement joins TRBV5-4 to TRBJ2-7; D is ambiguous. The V and J ends lost 0 bases and 6 bases respectively, with 13 bases between them. The germline V gene has CDR1 SGHNT and CDR2 YYREEE (reference sequence). The CDR3 spans 14 residues. This chain's CDR3 is CASSLVEEYGEQYF. The DNA of the CDR3 is TGTGCCAGCAGCTTGGTTGAGGAGTATGGCGAGCAGTACTTC.

The chain carries TRBV7-9 and TRBJ2-3; the D gene is possibly TRBD2 (6 bases). Trimming removed 2 bases at V and 14 bases at J, with 17 bases between. The CDR3 is 13 residues long. CDR1 and CDR2 from the germline V gene are SEHNR and FQNEAQ (reference sequence). CDR3 sequence reads: CASSLTTSAAPYF. Written as DNA, the CDR3 is TGTGCCAGCAGCTTAACGACTAGTGCCGCTCCGTATTTT. The full variable domain, its missing parts supplied by reference TRBV7-9 and TRBJ2-3, is DTGVSQNPRHKITKRGQNVTFRCDPISEHNRLYWYRQTLGQGPEFLTYFQNEAQLEKSRLLSDRFSAERPKGSFSTLEIQRTEQGDSAMYLCASSLTTSAAPYFGPGTRLTVL.

The table lists this clone with a few counts. The CDR3 nucleotides read TGTGCCAGCAGTTACTCGACCCAGGGTGTGTATGGCTACACCTTC. It specifies CASSYSTQGVYGYTF. This chain uses TRBV6-5 with TRBJ1-2; possibly TRBD1 for D (5 bases). CDR1 is MNHEY, CDR2 SVGAGI, per germline. The V gene lost 0 bases and the J gene lost 5 bases, with 13 bases spanning the gap. The CDR3 sequence is 15 residues long.

This clone has more than one count but fewer than ten. The chain has TRBV16 and TRBJ1-1; TRBD1 matches 9 bases. Germline lookup yields CDR1 KGHSY and CDR2 FQNENV. The CDR3 sequence is 16 residues long. The V segment lost 0 bases and the J segment 4 bases; nucleotides outside the gene matches: 6. As DNA, the CDR3 is TGTGCCAGCAGCCAATCGGGACAGGGTAGGGCCACTGAAGCTTTCTTT. Translating gives CASSQSGQGRATEAFF. Drawing the rest from reference TRBV16 and TRBJ1-1, the complete variable domain is GEEVAQTPKHLVRGEGQKAKLYCAPIKGHSYVFWYQQVLKNEFKFLISFQNENVFDETGMPKERFSAKCLPNSPCSLEIQATKLEDSAVYFCASSQSGQGRATEAFFGQGTRLTVV.

This chain connects TRBV4-3 to TRBJ2-3; D is perhaps TRBD2 (6 bases). Deletions cut 4 bases from V and 4 bases from J, with 12 bases between. CDR3 length: 14 amino acids. Germline V gene data show CDR1 as LGHNA and CDR2 as YSLEER. The CDR3 region is CASSRGVAADTQYF. Here the CDR3 DNA reads TGCGCCAGCAGCCGAGGGGTAGCGGCAGATACGCAGTATTTT.

This clone was seen more than once but under ten times. The chain has TRBV6-5 and TRBJ1-1; TRBD1 matches at 7 bases. In germline, CDR1 is MNHEY, CDR2 SVGAGI. Losses at the gene ends were 6 bases for V and 1 base for J; bases not matched to a gene: 5. This CDR3 spans 14 amino acids. The DNA of the CDR3 is TGTGCCAGCAGAAGGGACAGTACGAACACTGAAGCTTTCTTT. This gives the protein CASRRDSTNTEAFF.

The chain carries TRBV18 and TRBJ1-1; TRBD1 matches 9 bases. Per germline, CDR1 KGHSH and CDR2 LQKENI. V dropped 4 bases and J dropped 6; count of bases not matched to a gene: 9. The CDR3 spans 15 residues. The CDR3 reads CASSQPGQGTAEAFF. CDR3 sequence (DNA): TGTGCCAGCTCACAACCGGGACAGGGTACGGCTGAAGCTTTCTTT.